This note documents a single TCR beta chain sequence. The source of the sample is a study of cytomegalovirus exposure and HLA in healthy donors. Only in-frame clones appear in the TCRdb table, and some are missing; sequencing was by immunoSEQ multiplex PCR. The table records fewer than 120,000 clones, roughly 90% of them present only once. The sequenced sample was PBMCs. This TCR was recovered from a woman in her twenties or thirties in good health and CMV-seropositive.

CDR3 loop: CASSSKREALREQYF. Written as DNA, the CDR3 is TGTGCCAGCAGCTCAAAGCGGGAGGCCCTCCGCGAGCAGTACTTC. The rearrangement joins TRBV5-6 to TRBJ2-7; TRBD2 aligns across 9 bases. This CDR3 has 15 residues. With 3 bases clipped from V and 6 bases from J, the junction kept 10 bases outside the gene matches. The germline CDR1 and CDR2 sequences are SGHDT and YYEEEE.